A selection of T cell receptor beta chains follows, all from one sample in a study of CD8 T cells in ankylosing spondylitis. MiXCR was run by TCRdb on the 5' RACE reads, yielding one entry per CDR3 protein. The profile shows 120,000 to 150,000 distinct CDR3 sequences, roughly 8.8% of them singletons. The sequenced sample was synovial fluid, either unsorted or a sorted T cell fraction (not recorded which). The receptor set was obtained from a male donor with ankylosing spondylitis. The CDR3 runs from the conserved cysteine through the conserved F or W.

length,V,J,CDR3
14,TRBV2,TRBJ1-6,CASSGTRGDTPLHF
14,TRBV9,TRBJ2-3,CASSVDGSTDTQYF
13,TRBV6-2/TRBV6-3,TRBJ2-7,CASKLADTYEQYF
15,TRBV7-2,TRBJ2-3,CASSFLVEVTDTQYF
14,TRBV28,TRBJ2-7,CASRPGTGWYEQYF
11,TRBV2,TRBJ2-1,CASQGVNEQFF
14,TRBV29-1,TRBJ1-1,CSVEARAPNTEAFF
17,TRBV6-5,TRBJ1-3,CASSYTRDASSGNTIYF
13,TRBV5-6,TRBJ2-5,CASSSGGIETQYF
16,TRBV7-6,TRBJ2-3,CASSQGLASSGDTQYF
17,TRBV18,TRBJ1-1,CASSPPRALLRNTEAFF
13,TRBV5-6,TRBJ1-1,CASSMTPNTEAFF
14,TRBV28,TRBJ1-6,CASSAGTGVSPLHF
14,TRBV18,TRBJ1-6,CASSIHDRESPLHF
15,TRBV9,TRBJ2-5,CASSVAAWEQETQYF
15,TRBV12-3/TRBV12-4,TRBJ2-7,CASSLGSSGSGEQYF
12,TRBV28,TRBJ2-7,CASSGHNYEQYF
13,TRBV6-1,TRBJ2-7,CASRDTVTYEQYF
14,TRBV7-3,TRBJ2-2,CASSLGRGPGELFF
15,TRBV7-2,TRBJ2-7,CASSLWDSGAYEQYF
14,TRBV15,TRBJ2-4,CATSRSGTLNIQYF
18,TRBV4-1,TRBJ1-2,CASSQSYSTGAVGYGYTF
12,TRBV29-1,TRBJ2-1,CSVGEAGVEQFF
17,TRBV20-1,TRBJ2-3,CSARNPGLAGVTDTQYF
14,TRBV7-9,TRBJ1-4,CASSRGLGNEKLFF
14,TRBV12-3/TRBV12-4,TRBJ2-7,CASSLMDRGYEQYF
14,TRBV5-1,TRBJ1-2,CASSRLDANYGYTF
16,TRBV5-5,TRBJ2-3,CASREDFLTSTDTQYF
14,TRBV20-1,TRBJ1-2,CSAREELRRTGYTF
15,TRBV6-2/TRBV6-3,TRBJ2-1,CASSYVGATYNEQFF
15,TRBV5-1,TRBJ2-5,CASSSLTGAQETQYF
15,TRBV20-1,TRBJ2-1,CSARAGDGHRNEQFF
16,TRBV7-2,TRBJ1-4,CASSLAQDRGREKLFF
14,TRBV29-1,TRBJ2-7,CSVGTLDRSYEQYF
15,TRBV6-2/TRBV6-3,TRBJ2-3,CASRETGGGTDTQYF
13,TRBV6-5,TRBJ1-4,CASSYSSQEKLFF
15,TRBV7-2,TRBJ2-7,CASSRTGTGEYEQYF
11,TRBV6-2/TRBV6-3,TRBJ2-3,CASSSTDTQYF
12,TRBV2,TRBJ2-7,CASSSEGYEQYF
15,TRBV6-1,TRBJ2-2,CASSGRTGGTGELFF
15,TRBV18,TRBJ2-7,CASSPAQGLDYEQYF
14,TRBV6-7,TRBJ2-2,CASASTANTGELFF
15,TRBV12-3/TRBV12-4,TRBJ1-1,CASSLQQGSNTEAFF
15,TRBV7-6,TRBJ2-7,CASSLVIGSSYEQYF
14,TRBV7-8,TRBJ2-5,CASSLDITGLTQYF
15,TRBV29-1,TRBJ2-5,CSVEGDRGLKETQYF
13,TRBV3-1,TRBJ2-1,CASSLAGGVEQFF
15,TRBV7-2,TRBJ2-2,CASSLPLASLGELFF
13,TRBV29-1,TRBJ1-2,CSVASTLNYGYTF
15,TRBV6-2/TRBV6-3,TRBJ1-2,CASSSPGQGNYGYTF
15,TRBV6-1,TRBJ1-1,CASSPRRGGGTEAFF
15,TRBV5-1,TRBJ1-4,CASSSHGGTPQELFF
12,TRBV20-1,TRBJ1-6,CSVGQGRSPLHF
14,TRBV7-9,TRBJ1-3,CASSVGGEGNTIYF
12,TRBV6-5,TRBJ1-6,CASTEFGSPLHF